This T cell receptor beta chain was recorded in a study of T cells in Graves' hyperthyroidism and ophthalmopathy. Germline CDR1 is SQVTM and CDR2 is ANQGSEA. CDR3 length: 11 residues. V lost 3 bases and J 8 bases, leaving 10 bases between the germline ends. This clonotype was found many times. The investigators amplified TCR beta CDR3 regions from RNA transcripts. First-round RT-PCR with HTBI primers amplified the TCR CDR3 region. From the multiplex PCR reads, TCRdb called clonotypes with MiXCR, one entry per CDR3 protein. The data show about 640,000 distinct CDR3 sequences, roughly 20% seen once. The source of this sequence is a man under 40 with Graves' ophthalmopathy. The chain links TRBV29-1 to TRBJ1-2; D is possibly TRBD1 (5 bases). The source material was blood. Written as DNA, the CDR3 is TGCAGCGTTGAGTCCAGGGAAGGCTACACCTTC. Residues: CSVESREGYTF.